This T cell receptor beta chain came from a study of neoadjuvant anti-PD-1 for oral cavity cancer. The wider study: Nivolumab at 3 mg/kg was mostly given biweekly, three to four doses, pre-surgery.

Time point specified: after neoadjuvant nivolumab, at surgical resection. Trimming removed 7 bases at V and 2 bases at J, with 12 bases between. From germline, CDR1 is SNHLY and CDR2 FYNNEI. This CDR3 comprises 13 residues. Only in-frame clones appear in the TCRdb table, and some are missing; sequencing was by immunoSEQ multiplex PCR. This repertoire shows some 9,800 clones, around 64% found once; its top ten account for about 4.5%. This chain joins TRBV2 and TRBJ2-7, with D possibly matching TRBD2 (6 bases). The starting material was PBMCs, obtained after nivolumab (anti-PD-1) treatment. The clonotype comes from a person between 35 and 79 years old with oral cavity squamous cell carcinoma. CDR3 bases: TGTGCCAGCAAGAGGGACTCGACCTACGAGCAGTACTTC. It translates to CASKRDSTYEQYF. Full variable domain (remainder filled in from reference TRBV2 and TRBJ2-7): EPEVTQTPSHQVTQMGQEVILRCVPISNHLYFYWYRQILGQKVEFLVSFYNNEISEKSEIFDDQFSVERPDGSNFTLKIRSTKLEDSAMYFCASKRDSTYEQYFGPGTRLTVT.